A selection of T cell receptor beta chains follows, all from one sample in a study of blood T cell repertoires in COVID-19. Here immunoSEQ multiplex PCR was the method, and the copy in TCRdb shows in-frame clones only, minus some. The sample records about 30,000 clones, around 93% being singletons. Sequences were obtained from peripheral blood. Receptors were obtained from a human donor with active COVID-19. The donor label of this sample is uncertain. The CDR3 runs from the conserved cysteine through the conserved F or W. D genes are given only for firm matches. For some rows the clone size is stated as once, few or many, or as a class when expanded; others skip it.

clone_size d_call j_call v_call cdr3_nt cdr3_aa
NA TRBD2 TRBJ2-3 TRBV10-1 TGCGCCAGCAGTCCTAGCGGGGGGGCCGGAGATACGCAGTATTTT CASSPSGGAGDTQYF
once NA TRBJ2-7 TRBV3-1/TRBV3-2 TGTGCCAGCAGCCCAGCGGGCTCCTACGAGCAGTACTTC CASSPAGSYEQYF
NA NA TRBJ2-1 TRBV5-1 TGCGCCAGCAGCTTGGCGGCAGGGCCCTTGGATGAGCAGTTCTTC CASSLAAGPLDEQFF
NA TRBD1 TRBJ1-2 TRBV25-1 TGTGCCAGCAGTAGTCAGGGGGCGCGTTATTCCTATGGCTACACCTTC CASSSQGARYSYGYTF
NA TRBD1 TRBJ1-2 TRBV27 TGTGCCAGCAGTACCAACAGGGGTTCGGGCTACACCTTC CASSTNRGSGYTF
NA NA TRBJ2-1 TRBV7-9 TGTGCCAGCAGCTTAGGGTCCGGGACACCATACAATGAGCAGTTCTTC CASSLGSGTPYNEQFF
NA TRBD1 TRBJ2-1 TRBV27 TGTGCCAGCGGAGACAGGGGGAGGAATGAGCAGTTCTTC CASGDRGRNEQFF
NA TRBD1 TRBJ1-2 TRBV4-2 TGTGCCAGCAGTCAGTCCCGGGACAGGGGGGACTATGGCTACACCTTC CASSQSRDRGDYGYTF
NA NA TRBJ1-4 TRBV6-1 TGTGCCAGCAGTGAACGGGGGAACATGATTTTT CASSERGNMIF
NA TRBD1 TRBJ2-7 TRBV4-1 TGCGCCAGCAGCTCCGGGACAGGGTTAGCGGCTATCTCCTACGAGCAGTACTTC CASSSGTGLAAISYEQYF
NA TRBD2 TRBJ2-1 TRBV10-2 TGCGCCAGCCTAGCGGGAGTATCCTACAATGAGCAGTTCTTC CASLAGVSYNEQFF
NA NA TRBJ2-2 TRBV4-2 TGTGCCAGCAGCCAACCTCGGCTGGAGACCGGGGAGCTGTTTTTT CASSQPRLETGELFF
NA NA TRBJ2-7 TRBV5-1 TGCGCCAGCAGCTCCAACAGCTACGAGCAGTACTTC CASSSNSYEQYF
NA NA TRBJ1-4 TRBV2 TGTGCCAGCCTTTTTGACGTACTAGGAAATGAAAAACTGTTTTTT CASLFDVLGNEKLFF
NA TRBD1 TRBJ2-1 TRBV18 TGTGCCAGCTCAGGCAGGGGGCTTCGAGCAGCCGACAATGAGCAGTTCTTC CASSGRGLRAADNEQFF
NA TRBD1 TRBJ1-5 TRBV30 TGTGCCTGGAGTCCGTATACAGGGGTTAGGGAGCCCCAGCATTTT CAWSPYTGVREPQHF
NA NA TRBJ2-7 TRBV2 TGTGCCAGCACTCAGAACCCTCCTTTCTCCTACGAGCAGTACTTC CASTQNPPFSYEQYF
once NA TRBJ2-7 TRBV6-5 TGTGCCAGCAGTTACTCAGGTGCGGGTGGGCAGTACTTC CASSYSGAGGQYF
NA TRBD2 TRBJ2-7 TRBV7-9 TGTGCCAGCAGCTTTTCTAGCGGGAGCCTGGCCTACGAGCAGTACTTC CASSFSSGSLAYEQYF
NA NA TRBJ2-7 TRBV30 TGTGCCTGGCCCCTTCCGGGGGAGGCCGAGCAGTACTTC CAWPLPGEAEQYF
NA NA TRBJ2-7 TRBV30 TGTGCCTGGAGTCGTATACAGGGAACGCAGTACTTC CAWSRIQGTQYF
once TRBD2 TRBJ2-4 TRBV6-2/TRBV6-3 TGTGCCAGCAGTACGCCGGGACTAGCGGTAGCCAAAAACATTCAGTACTTC CASSTPGLAVAKNIQYF
NA TRBD1 TRBJ1-2 TRBV4-1 TGCGCCAGCAGTCAGGAGGACAGGGGGCTCTATGGCTACACCTTC CASSQEDRGLYGYTF
NA TRBD1 TRBJ2-3 TRBV6-5 TGTGCCACGCTACCCAGGGGGCTGACAGATACGCAGTATTTT CATLPRGLTDTQYF
NA NA TRBJ1-1 TRBV11-3 TGTGCCAGCAGCCTCGACAGGTCGAACACTGAAGCTTTCTTT CASSLDRSNTEAFF
NA NA TRBJ2-1 TRBV10-1 TGCGCCAGCAGTGGGGATGTCAGGGCCGAGCAGTTCTTC CASSGDVRAEQFF
once TRBD1 TRBJ1-2 TRBV28 TGTGCCAGCAGTAAAAACCCGGGACAGGGTTACACCTTC CASSKNPGQGYTF